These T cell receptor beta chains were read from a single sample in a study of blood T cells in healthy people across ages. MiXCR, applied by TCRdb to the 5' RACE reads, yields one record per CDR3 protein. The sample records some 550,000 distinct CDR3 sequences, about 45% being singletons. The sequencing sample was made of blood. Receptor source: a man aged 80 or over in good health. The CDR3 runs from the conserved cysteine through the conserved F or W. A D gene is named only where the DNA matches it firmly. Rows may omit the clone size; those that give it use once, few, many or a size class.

CDR3aa: CRVASAAEQYF; CDR3nt: TGCAGAGTGGCCAGCGCTGCGGAGCAGTACTTC; d_gene: -; v_gene: TRBV20-1; abundance: few; j_gene: TRBJ2-5
CDR3aa: CASSPPSGLATRRVQFF; CDR3nt: TGTGCCAGCAGCCCCCCCTCGGGACTAGCGACCAGACGGGTGCAGTTCTTC; d_gene: TRBD2; v_gene: TRBV11-2; abundance: many; j_gene: TRBJ2-1
CDR3aa: CASRLREGSYGYTF; CDR3nt: TGTGCCAGCAGACTCCGGGAGGGATCCTATGGCTACACCTTC; d_gene: -; v_gene: TRBV13; abundance: once; j_gene: TRBJ1-2
CDR3aa: CASSQSYDAGGNTIYF; CDR3nt: TGCGCCAGCAGCCAATCCTACGACGCTGGAGGAAACACCATATATTTT; d_gene: -; v_gene: TRBV4-1; abundance: -; j_gene: TRBJ1-3
CDR3aa: CASSKGGKTVSSYEQYF; CDR3nt: TGTGCCAGCAGCAAAGGGGGAAAAACAGTGTCCTCCTACGAGCAGTACTTC; d_gene: -; v_gene: TRBV21-1; abundance: -; j_gene: TRBJ2-7
CDR3aa: CASSRGTGDTEAFF; CDR3nt: TGTGCCAGCAGCCGTGGGACAGGGGATACTGAAGCTTTCTTT; d_gene: TRBD1; v_gene: TRBV6-5; abundance: -; j_gene: TRBJ1-1
CDR3aa: CSAETSGRVTDTQYF; CDR3nt: TGCAGTGCAGAAACTAGCGGGAGGGTTACAGATACGCAGTATTTT; d_gene: TRBD2; v_gene: TRBV20-1; abundance: -; j_gene: TRBJ2-3
CDR3aa: CASTLGGEMHQPQHF; CDR3nt: TGTGCCAGCACTTTGGGGGGGGAGATGCATCAGCCCCAGCATTTT; d_gene: -; v_gene: TRBV12-3/TRBV12-4; abundance: -; j_gene: TRBJ1-5
CDR3aa: CAWSVSRVGYTF; CDR3nt: TGTGCCTGGAGTGTAAGCAGGGTTGGCTACACCTTC; d_gene: -; v_gene: TRBV30; abundance: -; j_gene: TRBJ1-2
CDR3aa: CASSLSEETQYF; CDR3nt: TGCGCCAGCAGCCTCTCGGAAGAGACCCAGTACTTC; d_gene: -; v_gene: TRBV5-1; abundance: few; j_gene: TRBJ2-5
CDR3aa: CASSFGVGAGETYEQYF; CDR3nt: TGTGCCAGCAGTTTTGGGGTCGGGGCGGGGGAGACCTACGAGCAGTACTTC; d_gene: TRBD2; v_gene: TRBV28; abundance: -; j_gene: TRBJ2-7
CDR3aa: CASSKGALTGDTQYF; CDR3nt: TGCGCCAGCAGCAAGGGGGCCCTCACAGGAGATACGCAGTATTTT; d_gene: TRBD1; v_gene: TRBV5-1; abundance: -; j_gene: TRBJ2-3
CDR3aa: CASSPTNRAPTDTQYF; CDR3nt: TGTGCCAGCAGTCCGACCAACAGGGCCCCCACAGATACGCAGTATTTT; d_gene: -; v_gene: TRBV27; abundance: -; j_gene: TRBJ2-3
CDR3aa: CASSPRGRSNTGELFF; CDR3nt: TGTGCCAGTAGCCCCCGGGGGAGATCGAACACCGGGGAGCTGTTTTTT; d_gene: -; v_gene: TRBV7-2; abundance: once; j_gene: TRBJ2-2
CDR3aa: CASSSYRGNVFKEQFF; CDR3nt: TGTGCCAGCAGTTCCTACAGGGGAAATGTGTTCAAGGAGCAGTTCTTC; d_gene: TRBD1; v_gene: TRBV7-2; abundance: -; j_gene: TRBJ2-1
CDR3aa: CSVEKGGGEKLFF; CDR3nt: TGCAGCGTTGAGAAAGGAGGAGGTGAAAAACTGTTTTTT; d_gene: -; v_gene: TRBV29-1; abundance: few; j_gene: TRBJ1-4
CDR3aa: CASRLDRGQHDYGYTF; CDR3nt: TGTGCCAGCAGATTGGACAGGGGACAACATGACTATGGCTACACCTTC; d_gene: TRBD1; v_gene: TRBV7-3; abundance: -; j_gene: TRBJ1-2
CDR3aa: CASSEMGDRVYF; CDR3nt: TGTGCCAGCAGTGAGATGGGGGACAGGGTGTACTTC; d_gene: TRBD1; v_gene: TRBV2; abundance: few; j_gene: TRBJ2-4
CDR3aa: CSVHRPPSTQYF; CDR3nt: TGCAGCGTACATAGACCGCCTAGTACGCAGTATTTT; d_gene: -; v_gene: TRBV29-1; abundance: few; j_gene: TRBJ2-3
CDR3aa: CASSLAGGRGANVLTF; CDR3nt: TGCGCCAGCAGCTTGGCCGGGGGGAGAGGGGCCAACGTCCTGACTTTC; d_gene: TRBD2; v_gene: TRBV5-1; abundance: -; j_gene: TRBJ2-6
CDR3aa: CASSSDRTDEQYF; CDR3nt: TGTGCCAGCAGCTCGGATCGGACCGACGAGCAGTACTTC; d_gene: -; v_gene: TRBV7-2; abundance: few; j_gene: TRBJ2-7
CDR3aa: CSVVPGQKINTEAFF; CDR3nt: TGCAGCGTTGTACCGGGACAGAAAATTAACACTGAAGCTTTCTTT; d_gene: TRBD1; v_gene: TRBV29-1; abundance: -; j_gene: TRBJ1-1
CDR3aa: CASRIAGGPTGELFF; CDR3nt: TGTGCCAGCAGGATAGCGGGGGGGCCCACCGGGGAGCTGTTTTTT; d_gene: TRBD2; v_gene: TRBV6-2/TRBV6-3; abundance: -; j_gene: TRBJ2-2
CDR3aa: CASSCLTRGEAFF; CDR3nt: TGTGCCAGCAGTTGCTTGACCAGGGGTGAAGCTTTCTTT; d_gene: -; v_gene: TRBV27; abundance: -; j_gene: TRBJ1-1
CDR3aa: CSSIWGADDEQYF; CDR3nt: TGCAGTTCCATTTGGGGGGCGGACGACGAGCAGTACTTC; d_gene: -; v_gene: TRBV20-1; abundance: -; j_gene: TRBJ2-7
CDR3aa: CSVGDGRGVPNQQYF; CDR3nt: TGCAGCGTTGGGGACGGGAGGGGTGTCCCTAACCAGCAGTACTTC; d_gene: TRBD2; v_gene: TRBV29-1; abundance: -; j_gene: TRBJ2-4
CDR3aa: CSANILENIQYF; CDR3nt: TGCAGTGCTAACATATTGGAGAACATTCAGTACTTC; d_gene: -; v_gene: TRBV20-1; abundance: once; j_gene: TRBJ2-4
CDR3aa: CASSQSSGRAYEQYF; CDR3nt: TGTGCCAGCAGTCAGTCTAGCGGGAGGGCCTACGAGCAGTACTTC; d_gene: TRBD2; v_gene: TRBV27; abundance: -; j_gene: TRBJ2-7
CDR3aa: CASKDRVRGEQYF; CDR3nt: TGTGCCAGCAAAGACAGGGTTCGTGGCGAGCAGTACTTC; d_gene: TRBD1; v_gene: TRBV14; abundance: few; j_gene: TRBJ2-7
CDR3aa: CASSSVDSQETQYF; CDR3nt: TGTGCCAGCAGTTCCGTGGACAGCCAAGAGACCCAGTACTTC; d_gene: -; v_gene: TRBV6-5; abundance: few; j_gene: TRBJ2-5
CDR3aa: CASSSTGTGDAEQFF; CDR3nt: TGTGCCAGCAGCTCGACCGGGACAGGAGACGCGGAGCAGTTCTTC; d_gene: TRBD1; v_gene: TRBV7-9; abundance: few; j_gene: TRBJ2-1
CDR3aa: CASSLVWQGMAGELFF; CDR3nt: TGTGCCAGCAGCTTAGTCTGGCAGGGTATGGCCGGGGAGCTGTTTTTT; d_gene: -; v_gene: TRBV7-8; abundance: -; j_gene: TRBJ2-2
CDR3aa: CASSQANTGYEQFF; CDR3nt: TGCGCCAGCAGCCAGGCTAATACAGGGTATGAGCAGTTCTTC; d_gene: -; v_gene: TRBV4-1; abundance: -; j_gene: TRBJ2-1
CDR3aa: CASSFLRLTNIQYF; CDR3nt: TGTGCCAGCAGTTTTTTGCGACTGACGAACATTCAGTACTTC; d_gene: -; v_gene: TRBV12-3/TRBV12-4; abundance: few; j_gene: TRBJ2-4
CDR3aa: CASSQAYRTDYGYTF; CDR3nt: TGCGCCAGCAGCCAGGCCTACCGGACAGACTATGGCTACACCTTC; d_gene: -; v_gene: TRBV4-3; abundance: -; j_gene: TRBJ1-2
CDR3aa: CASSFFAIPEQYF; CDR3nt: TGTGCCAGCAGTTTTTTTGCAATCCCTGAGCAGTACTTC; d_gene: -; v_gene: TRBV12-3/TRBV12-4; abundance: -; j_gene: TRBJ2-5
CDR3aa: CAISQNEGENTEAFF; CDR3nt: TGTGCCATCAGCCAGAACGAGGGGGAGAACACTGAAGCTTTCTTT; d_gene: -; v_gene: TRBV10-3; abundance: -; j_gene: TRBJ1-1
CDR3aa: CSARQSYEQYF; CDR3nt: TGCAGTGCAAGACAGTCCTACGAGCAGTACTTC; d_gene: -; v_gene: TRBV20-1; abundance: -; j_gene: TRBJ2-7
CDR3aa: CAGSYSRGRKTQYF; CDR3nt: TGTGCCGGCAGTTACTCTCGGGGACGCAAGACCCAGTACTTC; d_gene: -; v_gene: TRBV6-6; abundance: -; j_gene: TRBJ2-5
CDR3aa: CASSPPGGRNQPQHF; CDR3nt: TGTGCCAGCTCACCCCCAGGAGGGCGCAATCAGCCCCAGCATTTT; d_gene: -; v_gene: TRBV18; abundance: -; j_gene: TRBJ1-5
CDR3aa: CASSLGQGAPGELFF; CDR3nt: TGTGCCAGCAGCTTGGGACAGGGGGCGCCGGGGGAGCTGTTTTTT; d_gene: TRBD1; v_gene: TRBV11-1; abundance: -; j_gene: TRBJ2-2
CDR3aa: CASSLAGQGSIDGYTF; CDR3nt: TGTGCCAGCAGCTTAGCAGGGCAAGGGAGTATTGATGGCTACACCTTC; d_gene: -; v_gene: TRBV7-9; abundance: once; j_gene: TRBJ1-2
CDR3aa: CSARKPGISGANVLTF; CDR3nt: TGCAGTGCTAGAAAGCCCGGAATCTCTGGGGCCAACGTCCTGACTTTC; d_gene: -; v_gene: TRBV20-1; abundance: -; j_gene: TRBJ2-6
CDR3aa: CASNRPASKADTQYF; CDR3nt: TGTGCCAGCAACCGGCCGGCGTCTAAGGCAGATACGCAGTATTTT; d_gene: -; v_gene: TRBV28; abundance: few; j_gene: TRBJ2-3